The clone carrying this TCR beta chain has only a few counts. This sample is part of a study of blood T cell repertoires in COVID-19. Study context: Both acute and convalescent COVID-19 samples were obtained from the United States, Italy and Spain. Sources were T cells, B-cell-depleted T cells, or PBMCs; the material itself was cDNA or gDNA.

V was pared by 5 bases and J by 6 bases, with 17 bases between. Germline CDR1 SGHTA, CDR2 FQGNSA. This CDR3 spans 15 amino acids. Authors' analysis steps: The assay estimated nucleated cells by amplifying reference gene primers. Assay: immunoSEQ multiplex PCR; the TCRdb copy retains only in-frame clones and omits some. V and J calls plus clone size are reproduced from that table; the DNA served to infer D and trimming. This table holds 150,000 to 200,000 clones, approximately 90% found once. The clonotype comes from a human donor in a cohort sampled during active COVID-19. The sample taken for sequencing was peripheral blood. V is TRBV7-2 and J is TRBJ1-5; D gene uncertain. The CDR3 here is CASSETSLGFQPQHF. In DNA, the CDR3 is TGTGCCAGCAGCGAGACCAGCCTGGGCTTTCAGCCCCAGCATTTT.